This is a list of T cell receptor beta chains from one sample in a study of blood T cells in healthy people across ages. TCRdb reprocessed the 5' RACE reads with MiXCR, giving one entry per CDR3 protein. This table holds roughly 1.9 million distinct CDR3 sequences, about two fifths found once. Specimen: blood. The source of these receptors is a human donor in good health. Both conserved end residues are part of each CDR3. A D gene is named only where the DNA matches it firmly. Where a row states a size, it is once, few, many or the class of an expanded clone; other rows omit it.

J	V	D	size	CDR3	DNA
TRBJ2-1	TRBV20-1	.	.	CSATDTRAIEQFF	TGCAGTGCTACAGACACTAGAGCCATTGAGCAGTTCTTC
TRBJ1-3	TRBV9	.	.	CASSQRTEGAGNTIYF	TGTGCCAGCAGCCAGAGGACGGAAGGCGCTGGAAACACCATATATTTT
TRBJ1-2	TRBV12-3/TRBV12-4	.	.	CASSFVGNSGYTF	TGTGCCAGCAGTTTTGTGGGAAACAGTGGCTACACCTTC
TRBJ1-4	TRBV12-3/TRBV12-4	.	.	CASSFQGQTNEKLFF	TGTGCCAGCAGTTTTCAGGGGCAGACTAATGAAAAACTGTTTTTT
TRBJ1-2	TRBV6-5	.	few	CASAHRKGLGYGYTF	TGTGCCAGCGCCCATAGGAAGGGGCTCGGCTATGGCTACACCTTC
TRBJ1-5	TRBV12-5	.	.	CASGPEVQPQHF	TGTGCTAGTGGTCCCGAGGTCCAGCCCCAGCATTTT
TRBJ2-1	TRBV10-3	.	.	CAISVLGEQFF	TGTGCCATTAGTGTTTTAGGGGAGCAGTTCTTC
TRBJ1-5	TRBV15	.	.	CATGENLNSNQPQHF	TGTGCCACCGGAGAGAACCTCAATAGCAATCAGCCCCAGCATTTT
TRBJ1-2	TRBV13	.	few	CASTLGRVVGYTF	TGTGCCAGCACCCTCGGGAGGGTAGTAGGCTACACCTTC
TRBJ1-2	TRBV5-5	TRBD1	few	CASSQLTGGNYGYTF	TGTGCCAGCAGCCAACTCACAGGGGGCAACTATGGCTACACCTTC
TRBJ2-1	TRBV5-5	TRBD1	many	CASSKDRAGEQFF	TGTGCCAGCAGTAAGGACAGGGCGGGTGAGCAGTTCTTC
TRBJ2-3	TRBV7-8	.	.	CASSLRASSTDTQYF	TGTGCCAGCAGCTTGCGTGCCTCTAGCACAGATACGCAGTATTTT
TRBJ2-3	TRBV29-1	TRBD2	.	CSVAGTSCDTQYF	TGCAGCGTGGCCGGGACTAGCTGCGATACGCAGTATTTT
TRBJ1-6	TRBV10-3	TRBD1	.	CAISTDRADSPLHF	TGTGCCATCAGTACCGACAGGGCAGATTCACCCCTCCACTTT
TRBJ2-5	TRBV4-1	TRBD1	.	CASRLSDRGIRRETQYF	TGCGCCAGCAGACTATCGGACAGGGGAATAAGGAGAGAGACCCAGTACTTC
TRBJ2-5	TRBV28	.	.	CASSSPEGLPYQETQYF	TGTGCCAGCAGTTCCCCCGAAGGACTCCCGTACCAAGAGACCCAGTACTTC
TRBJ1-2	TRBV28	.	.	CASPVFTSGYGYTF	TGTGCCAGCCCAGTTTTTACAAGCGGCTATGGCTACACCTTC
TRBJ1-1	TRBV4-3	.	.	CASSLWGLDAEAFF	TGCGCCAGCAGCCTATGGGGCCTAGACGCTGAAGCTTTCTTT
TRBJ1-4	TRBV7-2	.	.	CASSRYSGFEKLFF	TGTGCCAGCAGCCGCTACTCGGGGTTCGAAAAACTGTTTTTT
TRBJ2-1	TRBV6-5	TRBD2	few	CASSYEAYPRLAGVEQFF	TGTGCCAGCAGTTATGAGGCCTACCCCCGACTAGCGGGGGTTGAGCAGTTCTTC
TRBJ1-1	TRBV10-3	.	few	CAISESGGGEAFF	TGTGCCATCAGTGAGTCGGGAGGGGGTGAAGCTTTCTTT
TRBJ2-1	TRBV7-6	.	few	CASSPRLGAGEQFF	TGTGCCAGCAGCCCCCGTTTGGGGGCAGGTGAGCAGTTCTTC
TRBJ1-2	TRBV24-1	.	once	CATSVEFNYGYTF	TGTGCCACCAGTGTGGAATTTAACTATGGCTACACCTTC
TRBJ2-5	TRBV6-2/TRBV6-3	TRBD2	.	CASFRGDQQETQYF	TGTGCCAGCTTCCGGGGGGACCAACAAGAGACCCAGTACTTC
TRBJ1-4	TRBV2	.	.	CASMSRGTTNEKLFF	TGTGCCAGCATGTCCCGGGGAACAACTAATGAAAAACTGTTTTTT
TRBJ2-5	TRBV20-1	TRBD1	few	CSAKPSDRVPQETQYF	TGCAGTGCAAAACCGTCTGACAGGGTGCCCCAAGAGACCCAGTACTTC